This T cell receptor (beta chain) was identified in a study of blood T cells in healthy people across ages. The authors ran a second PCR of roughly 6 to 11 cycles using a sample-barcoded 5' primer and a J-beta primer mix. Each of the samples gave a minimum of 2.5 million paired-end reads that contained CDR3. TCRdb reprocessed the 5' RACE reads with MiXCR, giving one entry per CDR3 protein. Of some 790,000 distinct CDR3 sequences detected, 29% appear once; the ten largest clones hold 17%. Material for sequencing was blood. The source is a woman aged 80 or over in good health.

The CDR3 nucleotides are TGTGCCACCAGTGGTTCTGACGTAGGGGACTATGGCTACACCTTC. Translating it yields CATSGSDVGDYGYTF. The V call is TRBV24-1, the J call TRBJ1-2, with a tentative D call TRBD1 (5 bases). Trimming shortened V by 5 bases and J by 3 bases, and 15 bases separated the two germline ends. Germline V gene sequence: CDR1 KGHDR, CDR2 SFDVKD. The CDR3 totals 15 residues.